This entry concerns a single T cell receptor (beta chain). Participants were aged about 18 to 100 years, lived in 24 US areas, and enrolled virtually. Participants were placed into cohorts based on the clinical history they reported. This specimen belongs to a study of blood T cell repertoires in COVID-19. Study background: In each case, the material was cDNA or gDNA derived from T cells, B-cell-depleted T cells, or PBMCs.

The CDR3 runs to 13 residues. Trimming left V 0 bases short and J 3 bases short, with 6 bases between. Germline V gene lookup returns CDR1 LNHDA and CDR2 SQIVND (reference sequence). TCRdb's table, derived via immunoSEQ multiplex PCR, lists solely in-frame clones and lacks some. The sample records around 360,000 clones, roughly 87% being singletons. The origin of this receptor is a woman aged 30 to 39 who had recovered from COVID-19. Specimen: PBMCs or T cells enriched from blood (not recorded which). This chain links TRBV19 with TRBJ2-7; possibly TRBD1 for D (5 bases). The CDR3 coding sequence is TGTGCCAGTAGTATAGACAGGGACTACGAGCAGTACTTC. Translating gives CASSIDRDYEQYF.